This T cell receptor (beta chain) emerged from a study of human T cells and chemical hapten exposure. The wider study: A roughly 2 cm by roughly 2 cm inner upper arm patch received 2% DPC for sensitization. Findings of the study overall: While controls formed fewer of them, expanded TCRs formed significantly more large CDR3 similarity clusters.

For the library, individual cDNA molecules each received unique molecular identifiers. TCRdb re-analysed the RACE reads in MiXCR, keeping a single row per CDR3 protein. The top ten clones hold approximately 5.3% of a sample with 35,000 to 50,000 distinct CDR3 sequences, around an eighth of them seen once. Points on this clonotype: The antigen remains undetermined. A much larger clone differs by one base, so this may be a read error.

Time point indicated: pre-sensitization, week 0. Treatment described: therapeutic diphenylcyclopropenone sensitization with weekly scalp DPC. The V end lost 5 bases, the J end lost 6 bases, and 13 bases lay between the germline ends. The V gene's germline CDR1 is SGHVS and CDR2 FNYEAQ. The CDR3 runs 14 residues. The receptor was isolated from a woman aged 25 to 39 with alopecia areata. Some clones in this sample may be carry-over from other donors' samples. The V and J genes are TRBV7-6 and TRBJ2-2; no clear D. Sequencing was performed on whole blood, taken in connection with sensitization to the hapten diphenylcyclopropenone (DPC). Written as DNA, the CDR3 is TGTGCCAGCAGCCCGGCACTCCTGTCCGGGGAGCTGTTTTTT. Encoded protein: CASSPALLSGELFF. The variable domain in full, completed from reference TRBV7-6 and TRBJ2-2, reads GAGVSQSPRYKVTKRGQDVALRCDPISGHVSLYWYRQALGQGPEFLTYFNYEAQQDKSGLPNDRFSAERPEGSISTLTIQRTEQRDSAMYRCASSPALLSGELFFGEGSRLTVL.